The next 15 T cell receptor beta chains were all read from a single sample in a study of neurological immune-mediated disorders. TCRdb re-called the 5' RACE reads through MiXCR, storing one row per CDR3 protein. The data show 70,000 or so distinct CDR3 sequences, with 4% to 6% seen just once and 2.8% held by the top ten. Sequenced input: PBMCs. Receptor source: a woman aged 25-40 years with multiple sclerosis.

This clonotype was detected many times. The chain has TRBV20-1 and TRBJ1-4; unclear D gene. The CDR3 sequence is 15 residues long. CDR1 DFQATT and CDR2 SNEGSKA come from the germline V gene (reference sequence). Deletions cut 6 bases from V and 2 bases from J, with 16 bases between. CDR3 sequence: CSATHPGTTNEKLFF. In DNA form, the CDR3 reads TGCAGTGCCACTCACCCCGGTACTACTAATGAAAAACTGTTTTTT.

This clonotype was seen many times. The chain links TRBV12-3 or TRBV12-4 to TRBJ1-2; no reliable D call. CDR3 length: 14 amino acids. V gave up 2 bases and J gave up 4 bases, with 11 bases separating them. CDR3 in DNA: TGTGCCAGCAGTTTAAGCGGCAGTGGCTATGGCTACACCTTC. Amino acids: CASSLSGSGYGYTF.

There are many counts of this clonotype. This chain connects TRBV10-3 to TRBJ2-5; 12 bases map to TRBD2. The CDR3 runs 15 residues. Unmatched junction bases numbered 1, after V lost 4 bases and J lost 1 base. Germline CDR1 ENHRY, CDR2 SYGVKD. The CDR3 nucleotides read TGTGCCATCAGTGGACTAGCGGGGGCCCAAGAGACCCAGTACTTC. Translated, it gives CAISGLAGAQETQYF.

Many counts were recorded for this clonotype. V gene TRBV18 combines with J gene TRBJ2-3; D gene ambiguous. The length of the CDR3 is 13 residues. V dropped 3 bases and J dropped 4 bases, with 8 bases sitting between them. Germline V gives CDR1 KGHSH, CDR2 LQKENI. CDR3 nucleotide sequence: TGTGCCAGCTCACCCCTCGGCCCAGATACGCAGTATTTT. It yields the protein CASSPLGPDTQYF.

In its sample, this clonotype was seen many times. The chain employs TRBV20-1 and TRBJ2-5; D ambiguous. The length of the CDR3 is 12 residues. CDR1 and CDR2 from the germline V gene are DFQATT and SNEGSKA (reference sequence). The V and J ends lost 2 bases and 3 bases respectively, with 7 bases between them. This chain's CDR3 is CSARSRKETQYF. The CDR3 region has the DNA TGCAGTGCTAGATCGCGGAAAGAGACCCAGTACTTC.

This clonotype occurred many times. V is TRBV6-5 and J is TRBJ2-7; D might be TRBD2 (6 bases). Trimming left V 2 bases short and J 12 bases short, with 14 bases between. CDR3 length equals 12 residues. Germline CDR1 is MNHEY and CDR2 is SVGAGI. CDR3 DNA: TGTGCCAGCAGTTACCGCGCGGGACCGTCGTACTTC. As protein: CASSYRAGPSYF.

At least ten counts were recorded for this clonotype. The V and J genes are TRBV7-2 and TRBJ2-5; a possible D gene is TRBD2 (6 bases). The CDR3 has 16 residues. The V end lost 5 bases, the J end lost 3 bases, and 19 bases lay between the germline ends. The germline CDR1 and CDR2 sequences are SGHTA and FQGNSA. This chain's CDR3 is CASSLLLAGPEETQYF. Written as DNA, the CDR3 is TGTGCCAGCAGCCTCCTACTAGCTGGGCCCGAAGAGACCCAGTACTTC.

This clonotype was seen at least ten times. CDR3 amino acids: CASSLFWGNEQFF. CDR3 DNA: TGTGCCAGCAGCTTATTTTGGGGCAATGAGCAGTTCTTC. The V and J genes are TRBV5-6 and TRBJ2-1; D not certain. This CDR3 has 13 amino acids. CDR1 is SGHDT and CDR2 is YYEEEE in the germline V gene. The V end was cut by 2 bases, the J end by 6 bases, with 9 bases between.

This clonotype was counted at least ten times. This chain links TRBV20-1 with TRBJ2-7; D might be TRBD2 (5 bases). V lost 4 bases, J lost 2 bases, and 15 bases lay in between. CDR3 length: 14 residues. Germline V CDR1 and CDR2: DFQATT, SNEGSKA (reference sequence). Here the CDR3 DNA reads TGCAGTGCTACCGCCGGACGAGGGACCTACGAGCAGTACTTC. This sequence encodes CSATAGRGTYEQYF.

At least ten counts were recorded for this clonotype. CDR3 nucleotides: TGCAGTGCTAGGAACCCGCGGGGGGGAACCGACGAGCAGTACTTC. Protein product: CSARNPRGGTDEQYF. The rearrangement joins TRBV20-1 to TRBJ2-7, with 9 nucleotides matching TRBD2. The germline CDR1 and CDR2 sequences are DFQATT and SNEGSKA (reference sequence). The CDR3 sequence is 15 residues long. J was trimmed by 5 bases and V by 3 bases; bases with no gene match: 11.

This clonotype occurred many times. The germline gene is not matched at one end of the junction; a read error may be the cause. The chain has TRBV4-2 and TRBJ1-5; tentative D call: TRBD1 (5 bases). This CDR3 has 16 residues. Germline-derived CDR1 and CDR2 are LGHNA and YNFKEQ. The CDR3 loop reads CASSQEAGQQYQPQNF. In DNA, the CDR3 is TGTGCCAGCAGCCAAGAGGCAGGGCAACAGTATCAGCCCCAGAATTTT.

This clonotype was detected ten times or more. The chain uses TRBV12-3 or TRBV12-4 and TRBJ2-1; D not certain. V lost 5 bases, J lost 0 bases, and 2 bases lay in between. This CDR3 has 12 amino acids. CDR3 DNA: TGTGCCAGCAGTATCTCCTACAATGAGCAGTTCTTC. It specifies CASSISYNEQFF.

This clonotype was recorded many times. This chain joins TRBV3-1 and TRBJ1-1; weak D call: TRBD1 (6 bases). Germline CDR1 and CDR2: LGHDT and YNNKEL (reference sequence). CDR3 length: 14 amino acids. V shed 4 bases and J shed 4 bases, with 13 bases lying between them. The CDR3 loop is CASSRGVRGTEAFF. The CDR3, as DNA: TGTGCCAGCAGCCGGGGGGTCAGGGGCACTGAAGCTTTCTTT.

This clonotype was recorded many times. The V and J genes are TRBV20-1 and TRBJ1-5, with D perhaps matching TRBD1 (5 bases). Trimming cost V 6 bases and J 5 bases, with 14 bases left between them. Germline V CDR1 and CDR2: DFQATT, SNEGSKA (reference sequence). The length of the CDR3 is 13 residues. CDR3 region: CSAAKGIDQPQHF. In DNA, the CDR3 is TGCAGTGCCGCGAAGGGGATTGATCAGCCCCAGCATTTT.

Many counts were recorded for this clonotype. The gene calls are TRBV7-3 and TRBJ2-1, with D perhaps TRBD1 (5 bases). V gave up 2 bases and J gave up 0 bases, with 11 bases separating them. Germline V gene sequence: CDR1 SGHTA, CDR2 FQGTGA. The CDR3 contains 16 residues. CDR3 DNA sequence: TGTGCCAGCAGCTTACTGGGCAGGGTCTCCTACAATGAGCAGTTCTTC. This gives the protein CASSLLGRVSYNEQFF.